A selection of T cell receptor beta chains follows, all from one sample in a study of Ad26.COV2.S vaccination and SARS-CoV-2 variants. Data came from immunoSEQ multiplex PCR; TCRdb stores just in-frame clones and leaves some out. The data contain around 450,000 clones, 90% of them singletons. Material: peripheral blood, obtained in a trial of Ad26.COV2.S vaccine versus placebo. The receptors stem from a person aged 18 to 65 who received the Ad26.COV2.S COVID-19 vaccine or a placebo. The CDR3 runs from the conserved cysteine through the conserved F or W. D genes are given only for firm matches. Not all rows give a size; the values are once, few, many and, for expanded clones, a class.

v_gene,d_gene,j_gene,len,abundance,CDR3nt,CDR3aa
TRBV25-1,TRBD2,TRBJ2-5,17,NA,TGTGCCAGCAGTGAACAAGTACTAGCGGGATCCCAAGAGACCCAGTACTTC,CASSEQVLAGSQETQYF
TRBV10-3,NA,TRBJ1-5,15,NA,TGTGCCATCAGTGAGGGACACAGTAGCAATCAGCCCCAGCATTTT,CAISEGHSSNQPQHF
TRBV5-1,NA,TRBJ2-7,12,few,TGCGCCAGCAGTTCGGACAGCTACGAGCAGTACTTC,CASSSDSYEQYF
TRBV29-1,NA,TRBJ2-3,10,NA,TGCAACCCAGGGTTAGATACGCAGTATTTT,CNPGLDTQYF
TRBV4-1,NA,TRBJ1-5,15,NA,TGCGCCAGCAGCTACAGGGCCGCACCTGATCAGCCCCAGCATTTT,CASSYRAAPDQPQHF
TRBV5-4,TRBD2,TRBJ2-1,14,NA,TGTGCCAGCAGCTCGGGGACTACTTACAATGAGCAGTTCTTC,CASSSGTTYNEQFF
TRBV7-9,TRBD2,TRBJ2-1,15,once,TGTGCCAGCAGCCCTGGTGCTAGCGGGACCTTTGAGCAGTTCTTC,CASSPGASGTFEQFF
TRBV6-5,NA,TRBJ1-6,13,NA,TGTGCCAGCAGTTACGACCGGGGTTCACCCCTCCACTTT,CASSYDRGSPLHF
TRBV4-2,NA,TRBJ2-7,17,NA,TGTGCCAGCAGCCCTAACGTACGGACAGTTTCCTCCTACGAGCAGTACTTC,CASSPNVRTVSSYEQYF
TRBV7-2,NA,TRBJ1-5,16,NA,TGTGCCAGCAGCTTAGCTCCCCAGGGCCACAATCAGCCCCAGCATTTT,CASSLAPQGHNQPQHF
TRBV9,NA,TRBJ2-3,15,once,TGTGCCAGCAGCCTCTTCGGGCCGATTACAGATACGCAGTATTTT,CASSLFGPITDTQYF
TRBV4-3,TRBD1,TRBJ1-4,16,NA,TGCGCCAGCAGCCAAGATCACAGCGGGGGACAGGTAAAACTGTTTTTT,CASSQDHSGGQVKLFF
TRBV5-1,NA,TRBJ1-2,13,NA,TGCGCCAGCAGCGACCGGGTCTCGGGGGGCTACACCTTC,CASSDRVSGGYTF
TRBV7-2,NA,TRBJ2-1,15,NA,TGTGCCAGCAGCTTAGACGGGAGCACCTACAATGAGCAGTTCTTC,CASSLDGSTYNEQFF
TRBV6-2/TRBV6-3,NA,TRBJ2-2,16,NA,TGTGCCAGCAGTTATGGAGACTCTGGGGACACCGGGGAGCTGTTTTTT,CASSYGDSGDTGELFF
TRBV18,NA,TRBJ2-3,13,once,TGTGCCAGCTCACCACAAGGGTTCCCTACGCAGTATTTT,CASSPQGFPTQYF
TRBV27,NA,TRBJ2-7,14,NA,TGTGCCAGCAGTTTAGCTGGGGGGCGCGGCGAGCAGTACTTC,CASSLAGGRGEQYF
TRBV3-1/TRBV3-2,NA,TRBJ2-7,14,once,TGTGCCAGCAGCCCGGCCGGGAGACCCTACGAGCAGTACTTC,CASSPAGRPYEQYF
TRBV2,NA,TRBJ1-6,14,NA,TGTGCCAGCAGGGAAACCCGGGTGAATTCACCCCTCCACTTT,CASRETRVNSPLHF
TRBV6-2/TRBV6-3,TRBD1,TRBJ2-7,15,once,TGTGCCAGCAGTTCCGGGACAGGGTTTCCCTACGAGCAGTACTTC,CASSSGTGFPYEQYF
TRBV5-1,NA,TRBJ1-1,14,NA,TGCGCCAGCAGCTGGTGGCAGCCGAACACTGAAGCTTTCTTT,CASSWWQPNTEAFF
TRBV6-5,TRBD1,TRBJ1-5,15,NA,TGTGCCACTCGGGGACAGGGGGATAGCAATCAGCCCCAGCATTTT,CATRGQGDSNQPQHF
TRBV19,TRBD1,TRBJ1-3,15,NA,TGTGCCAGTAGTACTCAGGGGGCGAAAGGAAACACCATATATTTT,CASSTQGAKGNTIYF
TRBV7-9,NA,TRBJ2-3,12,NA,TGTGCCAGCAGCTGGGGGCCAGCGGGGCAGTATTTT,CASSWGPAGQYF